The T cell receptor (beta chain) described here comes from a study of beta chain features in type 1 diabetes. Turning to the study itself: Analysis included around 99,000,000 sorted cells drawn from all samples.

Since all of the isolated RNA was reverse transcribed, expressed TCRB transcripts were what got sequenced. Repertoires were generated with immunoSEQ multiplex PCR, while TCRdb's copy carries only in-frame clones and drops some. The table lists about 240,000 clones, 27% of them singletons. Germline V CDR1 and CDR2: GTSNPN, SVGIG (reference sequence). Germline trimming cut 2 bases from V and 8 bases from J; bases unmatched to any gene: 5. This CDR3 has 12 amino acids. Sequencing was performed on central memory CD4+ T cells from blood. The V and J genes are TRBV30 and TRBJ1-2, with TRBD1 matching over 7 bases. The TCR originated in a man aged 25 to 45 in good health. CDR3 in amino acids: CAWSTGEDGYTF. Written as DNA, the CDR3 is TGTGCCTGGAGTACAGGGGAAGACGGCTACACCTTC.